Presented here are 30 T cell receptor beta chains from one specimen sequenced in a study of T cells after yellow fever vaccination. TCRdb fed the 5' RACE reads into MiXCR, producing one record per CDR3 protein. The table includes 150,000 to 200,000 distinct CDR3 sequences, 6% to 7.5% detected once. Material: CD4+ T cells sorted from PBMCs, obtained about 5 days after the first yellow fever vaccination. The receptors shown here come from a young man who received the YFV17D yellow fever vaccine.

The CDR3 coding sequence is TGTGCCAGCAGCCAGATCGGTCGGGGGACTCTTAATGAAAAACTGTTTTTT. Its translation is CASSQIGRGTLNEKLFF. The V gene is TRBV3-1, the J gene TRBJ1-4; maybe TRBD1 (5 bases). This CDR3 has 17 amino acids. V lost 3 bases, J lost 4 bases, and 18 bases lay in between. Germline V lookup: CDR1 LGHDT, CDR2 YNNKEL (reference sequence).

The table lists this clonotype with many counts. The rearrangement links TRBV27 to TRBJ2-3, with TRBD1 as a possible D gene (6 bases). CDR1 is MNHEY and CDR2 is SMNVEV in the germline V gene (reference sequence). The CDR3 is 15 amino acids. V was trimmed by 2 bases and J by 0 bases, leaving 9 bases between them. The CDR3 DNA reads TGTGCCAGCAGTTTAGGGACACCCAGCACAGATACGCAGTATTTT. As protein: CASSLGTPSTDTQYF.

In its sample, this clonotype was seen many times. The chain carries TRBV7-2 and TRBJ2-3, with D possibly TRBD2 on 6 matching bases. This CDR3 spans 15 amino acids. Germline CDR1 reads SGHTA; CDR2 reads FQGNSA. V gave up 7 bases and J gave up 1 base, with 15 bases separating them. In DNA, the CDR3 is TGTGCCAGCAAGCCATTTACGGGGGGCACAGATACGCAGTATTTT. The encoded protein is CASKPFTGGTDTQYF.

About this clonotype: One base away lies a much larger clone, so this may be a sequencing read error. This chain uses TRBV11-1 with TRBJ2-1, with D perhaps TRBD2 (6 bases). This CDR3 has 13 residues. The germline V gene encodes CDR1 SGHAT and CDR2 FQDESV (reference sequence). The CDR3 loop reads CSSSLGGGYEQFF. CDR3 sequence (DNA): TGTTCCAGCAGCTTGGGAGGCGGGTATGAGCAGTTCTTC.

This clonotype was found a few times. The rearrangement uses TRBV5-5 and TRBJ1-4; TRBD1 might be the D (6 bases). The CDR3 runs to 14 residues. Trimming pared 3 bases from V and 8 bases from J, leaving 14 bases between. Germline loops: CDR1 SGHKS, CDR2 YYEKEE (reference sequence). The CDR3 is CASSSTGNGEKLFF. The CDR3 DNA is TGTGCCAGCAGCTCAACAGGGAACGGAGAAAAACTGTTTTTT.

This clonotype was seen a few times. J is TRBJ2-5 and V is TRBV18; D uncertain. V shed 2 bases and J shed 5 bases, with 12 bases lying between them. This CDR3 has 14 residues. Per germline, CDR1 KGHSH and CDR2 LQKENI. The chain's CDR3 is CASSPSAGPETQYF. CDR3 DNA sequence: TGTGCCAGCTCACCATCCGCCGGACCTGAGACCCAGTACTTC. The variable domain in full, with the rest retrieved from reference TRBV18 and TRBJ2-5, is NAGVMQNPRHLVRRRGQEARLRCSPMKGHSHVYWYRQLPEEGLKFMVYLQKENIIDESGMPKERFSAEFPKEGPSILRIQQVVRGDSAAYFCASSPSAGPETQYFGPGTRLLVL.

The table lists this clonotype with many counts. The CDR3 region is CASSQDRQGVQYF. Written as DNA, the CDR3 is TGCGCCAGCAGCCAAGATCGTCAGGGAGTTCAGTATTTT. V usage is TRBV4-1 and J usage is TRBJ2-3; tentatively, D is TRBD1 or TRBD2 (5 bases each). This CDR3 has 13 amino acids. Germline CDR1 and CDR2: MGHRA and YSYEKL. Trimming took off 0 bases at V and 12 bases at J, with 13 bases between the two ends.

This clonotype was recorded a few times. The V call is TRBV5-4, the J call TRBJ1-1, with a possible D match to TRBD1 (6 bases). Deletions cut 0 bases from V and 8 bases from J, with 14 bases between. The CDR3 is made up of 14 amino acids. The germline V gene has CDR1 SGHNT and CDR2 YYREEE (reference sequence). CDR3 region: CASSLERQAREAFF. In DNA form, the CDR3 reads TGTGCCAGCAGCTTGGAGAGACAGGCAAGAGAAGCTTTCTTT.

CDR3 region: CASSYRGTNEKLFF. The CDR3, as DNA: TGTGCCAGCTCATATCGAGGAACTAATGAAAAACTGTTTTTT. The J gene is TRBJ1-4, the V gene TRBV18, with D uncertain. V lost 5 bases and J 1 base, leaving 8 bases between the germline ends. Germline V gene sequence: CDR1 KGHSH, CDR2 LQKENI. The CDR3 consists of 14 residues.

This clonotype has only a few counts. This rearrangement joins TRBV7-9 to TRBJ2-5; D is undetermined. This CDR3 is 10 amino acids long. Looked up from germline, CDR1 is SEHNR and CDR2 is FQNEAQ (reference sequence). V lost 5 bases and J 8 bases, leaving 6 bases between the germline ends. The CDR3, as DNA: TGTGCCAGCAGCCCCTCCACCCAGTACTTC. Translated: CASSPSTQYF.

This chain joins TRBV6-2 or TRBV6-3 and TRBJ1-5; 10 positions match TRBD1. Per the germline V gene, CDR1 is MNHEY and CDR2 is SVGEGT. This CDR3 is 18 amino acids long. V shed 5 bases, J shed 0 bases, and the junction held 10 bases outside the gene matches. Written as DNA, the CDR3 is TGTGCCAGCAGTCCCGGGACAGGGGTCGCCTATAGCAATCAGCCCCAGCATTTT. Amino acids: CASSPGTGVAYSNQPQHF.

The table lists this clonotype with many counts. The chain combines TRBV5-4 with TRBJ2-1, with D unresolved. V gave up 4 bases and J gave up 1 base, with 12 bases separating them. Germline V gives CDR1 SGHNT, CDR2 YYREEE (reference sequence). The CDR3 totals 15 residues. The CDR3 spells CASSPGVGSYNEQFF. CDR3 nucleotide sequence: TGTGCCAGCAGCCCGGGCGTGGGGTCCTACAATGAGCAGTTCTTC.

This clonotype was counted only a few times. This chain joins TRBV6-5 and TRBJ1-6; TRBD1 aligns across 8 bases. Germline CDR1 MNHEY, CDR2 SVGAGI. The CDR3 has 14 amino acids. V trimming: 7 bases; J trimming: 6 bases; junction bases outside the gene matches: 5. Here the CDR3 reads CASIRGLGNSPLHF. The CDR3 DNA follows: TGTGCCAGCATCAGGGGGCTGGGTAATTCACCCCTCCACTTT.

The chain uses TRBV7-9 and TRBJ1-1; D is unclear. The germline gives CDR1 SEHNR, CDR2 FQNEAQ (reference sequence). The CDR3 has 12 amino acids. Trimming took 4 bases from V and 11 from J, leaving 14 bases between them. CDR3 sequence (DNA): TGTGCCAGCAGCTCCACGGGGATCGGCGCTTTCTTT. Its protein product is CASSSTGIGAFF.

This clonotype was recorded at least ten times. The chain recombines TRBV5-5 with TRBJ1-6; weak D call: TRBD1 (5 bases). The germline V gene has CDR1 SGHKS and CDR2 YYEKEE (reference sequence). The germline V and J ends were trimmed by 4 bases and 7 bases, with 15 bases remaining between them. The CDR3 has 15 residues. In nucleotides, the CDR3 is TGTGCCAGCAGCAAGGAGGGAGAGGGGAATTCACCCCTCCACTTT. Translation: CASSKEGEGNSPLHF.

At least ten counts were recorded for this clonotype. The chain uses TRBV7-2 and TRBJ2-2; D gene ambiguous. From germline, CDR1 is SGHTA and CDR2 FQGNSA. The CDR3 spans 12 residues. The V end was cut by 4 bases, the J end by 7 bases, with 7 bases between. CDR3 sequence reads: CASSSYYGELFF. CDR3 in DNA: TGTGCCAGCAGCTCTTATTACGGGGAGCTGTTTTTT.

This clonotype appeared many times. This chain connects TRBV12-3 or TRBV12-4 to TRBJ1-2, with D perhaps TRBD1 (5 bases). This CDR3 has 14 amino acids. V shed 5 bases and J shed 8 bases, with 18 bases lying between them. CDR3 nucleotide sequence: TGTGCCAGCAGTCCCTGGGGGAGGGATTGGGGCTACACCTTC. Its translation: CASSPWGRDWGYTF.

The chain recombines TRBV13 with TRBJ2-3, with 14 bases that match TRBD2. After removal of 2 bases from V and 0 bases from J, the junction contained 4 bases not matched to a gene. This CDR3 spans 18 amino acids. Germline CDR1 and CDR2: PRHDT and FYEKMQ (reference sequence). The chain's CDR3 is CASSLRLAGGPSTDTQYF. The CDR3 DNA reads as TGTGCCAGCAGCTTAAGACTAGCGGGGGGGCCCAGCACAGATACGCAGTATTTT.

The chain employs TRBV5-6 and TRBJ1-3; unclear D gene. V was cut by 4 bases and J by 0 bases, with 5 bases left in between. Germline V CDR1 and CDR2: SGHDT, YYEEEE. The CDR3 has 13 amino acids. The CDR3 region has the DNA TGTGCCAGCAGCCTGTTCTCTGGAAACACCATATATTTT. Translating it yields CASSLFSGNTIYF.

Turning to this clonotype: Given a much more abundant clone one base away, this may be a read error. V and J are TRBV4-2 and TRBJ2-5; 8 positions agree with TRBD2. The CDR3 sequence is 17 residues long. Germline loops: CDR1 LGHNA, CDR2 YNFKEQ. The CDR3 DNA follows: TGTGCCATCAGCCAAGAGGGGACGGGGGGGCTCCAAGAGACCCAGTACTTC. It codes for CAISQEGTGGLQETQYF.

This clonotype was counted at least ten times. The chain combines TRBV29-1 with TRBJ2-3; 12 nucleotides agree with TRBD2. The CDR3 totals 15 residues. The germline CDR1 and CDR2 sequences are SQVTM and ANQGSEA. V lost 4 bases to trimming and J lost 2 bases; unmatched junction nucleotides: 4. This chain's CDR3 is CSVGTSGEFTDTQYF. In nucleotides, the CDR3 is TGCAGCGTTGGGACTAGCGGGGAGTTCACAGATACGCAGTATTTT.

This clonotype was counted many times. The CDR3 DNA reads as TGTGCCAGCAGTGCGGGACAGGGGCTACTCGTACTAGCCAAAAACATTCAGTACTTC. Translating it yields CASSAGQGLLVLAKNIQYF. The J gene is TRBJ2-4, the V gene TRBV2; TRBD1 agrees at 10 bases. CDR3 length equals 19 residues. With V trimmed by 4 bases and J by 0 bases, 12 bases remained unmatched. CDR1 and CDR2 (germline): SNHLY, FYNNEI. Complete variable domain (other parts from reference TRBV2 and TRBJ2-4): EPEVTQTPSHQVTQMGQEVILRCVPISNHLYFYWYRQILGQKVEFLVSFYNNEISEKSEIFDDQFSVERPDGSNFTLKIRSTKLEDSAMYFCASSAGQGLLVLAKNIQYFGAGTRLSVL.

This clonotype was seen more than once but under ten times. This sequence joins TRBV5-1 and TRBJ2-1; 8 bases map to TRBD2. Losses at the gene ends were 0 bases for V and 3 bases for J; bases not matched to a gene: 2. Germline CDR1 and CDR2: SGHRS and YFSETQ. This CDR3 comprises 15 residues. The CDR3 DNA reads as TGCGCCAGCAGCTTGGTCGGGGGGGACTACAATGAGCAGTTCTTC. As protein: CASSLVGGDYNEQFF.

This chain connects TRBV25-1 to TRBJ1-6; TRBD1 aligns across 10 bases. This CDR3 is built from 17 residues. J was trimmed by 4 bases and V by 5 bases; bases with no gene match: 8. CDR1 and CDR2 from the germline V gene are MGHDK and SYGVNS. CDR3 amino acids: CASSTPGQGTYNSPLHF. CDR3 DNA sequence: TGTGCCAGCAGTACCCCGGGACAGGGGACGTATAATTCACCCCTCCACTTT.

This clonotype showed up just once. A much larger clone lies a single base off, so this may be a read error. V gene TRBV6-2 or TRBV6-3 combines with J gene TRBJ1-2; tentatively, D is TRBD1 (5 bases). V gave up 7 bases and J gave up 6 bases, with 15 bases separating them. CDR3 length: 13 amino acids. Germline CDR1 is MNHEY and CDR2 is SVGEGT. CDR3 region: CASTLTVRHGYTF. For the CDR3, the DNA is TGTGCCAGCACCCTGACAGTGCGTCATGGCTACACCTTC.

This clonotype was picked up many times. This chain connects TRBV4-3 to TRBJ2-2; 9 nucleotides align to TRBD2. CDR1 and CDR2 (germline): LGHNA, YSLEER. There are 16 residues in the CDR3. V lost 7 bases and J lost 6; bases outside the gene matches: 12. The DNA of the CDR3 is TGCGCCAGCAAGGGCGAAAGCGGGGGGTCGGCCGGGGAGCTGTTTTTT. Translation gives CASKGESGGSAGELFF.

This clonotype was seen many times. The chain has TRBV4-1 and TRBJ2-2; D might be TRBD1 (6 bases). CDR1 and CDR2 from the germline V gene are MGHRA and YSYEKL. Trimming cost V 4 bases and J 5 bases, with 11 bases left between them. The CDR3 is 14 amino acids. Here the CDR3 reads CASSPIQGTGELFF. The CDR3 DNA sequence: TGCGCCAGCAGCCCCATACAGGGAACCGGGGAGCTGTTTTTT.

This clonotype was detected many times. The V and J genes are TRBV11-2 and TRBJ1-2; 7 bases are a match to TRBD1. V lost 1 base to trimming and J lost 9 bases; unmatched junction nucleotides: 5. Germline V CDR1 and CDR2: SGHAT, FQNNGV. The CDR3 runs to 13 residues. CDR3 region: CASSLGQGRRYTF. For the CDR3, the DNA is TGTGCCAGCAGCTTAGGACAGGGCCGTCGCTACACCTTC.

V gene TRBV18 combines with J gene TRBJ2-7; D is unclear. V was trimmed by 2 bases and J by 6 bases, leaving 11 bases between them. The germline CDR1 and CDR2 sequences are KGHSH and LQKENI. This CDR3 contains 13 residues. The CDR3 loop reads CASSPAMRGEQYF. The CDR3 DNA reads TGTGCCAGCTCACCAGCGATGCGAGGCGAGCAGTACTTC.

This clonotype was seen at least ten times. The chain joins TRBV2 to TRBJ1-4; maybe TRBD1 (5 bases). Germline-derived CDR1 and CDR2 are SNHLY and FYNNEI. The CDR3 is 13 amino acids. V was trimmed by 8 bases and J by 4 bases, leaving 11 bases between them. This chain's CDR3 is CASRGGSNEKLFF. The CDR3 DNA is TGTGCCAGCCGGGGCGGGAGTAATGAAAAACTGTTTTTT.